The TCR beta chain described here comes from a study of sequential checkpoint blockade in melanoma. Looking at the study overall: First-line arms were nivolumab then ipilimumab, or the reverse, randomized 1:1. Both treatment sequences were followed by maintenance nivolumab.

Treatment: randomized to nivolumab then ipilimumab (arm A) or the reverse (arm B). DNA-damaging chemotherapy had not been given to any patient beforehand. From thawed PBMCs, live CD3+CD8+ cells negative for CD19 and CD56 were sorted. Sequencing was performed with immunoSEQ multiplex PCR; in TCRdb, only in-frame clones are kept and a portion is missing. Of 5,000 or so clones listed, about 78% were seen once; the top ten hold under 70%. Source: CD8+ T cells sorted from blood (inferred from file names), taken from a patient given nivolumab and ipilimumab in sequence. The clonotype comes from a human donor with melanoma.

The CDR3 sequence is CASSLAGGDNEQFF. The CDR3 DNA sequence: TGTGCCAGCAGCTTGGCGGGAGGGGACAATGAGCAGTTCTTC. V is TRBV5-4 and J is TRBJ2-1; 8 nucleotides match TRBD2. Germline assignment: CDR1 SGHNT and CDR2 YYREEE (reference sequence). The CDR3 length is 14 residues. The J segment lost 5 bases and the V segment lost 0 bases, leaving 1 base of the junction unmatched.